This is a list of T cell receptor beta chains from one sample in a study of T-cell reconstitution after alpha-beta-depleted transplantation in children. TCRdb reanalysed the PCR reads using MiXCR and keeps one entry per CDR3 protein. The sample records just under 350,000 distinct CDR3 sequences, 16% being singletons. This sample comprised PBMCs, mostly from graft donor cells, obtained 360 days after TCRalphabeta/CD19-depleted stem cell transplant. The receptors derive from a male patient aged 2 to 10 who had a stem cell transplant for acute lymphoblastic leukemia, so the T cells may come from the graft donor. CDR3s include the opening cysteine and the closing phenylalanine or tryptophan. D genes are given only for firm matches. Clone size is not always given. Where it is, it says once, few, many or a class for expanded clones.

NA | NA | TRBJ2-1 | TRBV7-9 | CASSAPQAGLGSEQFF | TGTGCCAGCAGCGCTCCTCAGGCAGGGTTGGGTAGTGAGCAGTTCTTC
NA | NA | TRBJ1-6 | TRBV7-2 | CASSFSGNSPLHF | TGTGCCAGCAGCTTTTCCGGGAATTCACCCCTCCACTTT
NA | many | TRBJ2-1 | TRBV28 | CASSTRRVEQFF | TGTGCCAGCAGCACCAGGAGGGTGGAGCAGTTCTTC
NA | many | TRBJ2-1 | TRBV4-3 | CASSQDPYSVTNEQFF | TGCGCCAGCAGCCAAGATCCTTACAGCGTAACCAATGAGCAGTTCTTC
TRBD2 | NA | TRBJ2-3 | TRBV7-9 | CASTELGLVTDTQYF | TGTGCCAGCACCGAACTGGGACTAGTCACAGATACGCAGTATTTT
TRBD1 | NA | TRBJ2-3 | TRBV4-3 | CASSQHRGAPTDTQYF | TGCGCCAGCAGCCAACACAGGGGGGCTCCCACAGATACGCAGTATTTT
TRBD2 | NA | TRBJ2-2 | TRBV20-1 | CSAFSGRDTGELFF | TGCAGTGCGTTCAGCGGGAGGGACACCGGGGAGCTGTTTTTT
NA | few | TRBJ2-7 | TRBV20-1 | CSARDKTGRIYEQYF | TGCAGTGCTAGAGATAAAACAGGGCGAATTTACGAGCAGTACTTC
TRBD2 | NA | TRBJ2-1 | TRBV7-9 | CASSSSPSGGGNEQFF | TGTGCCAGCAGCTCAAGTCCTAGCGGGGGGGGTAATGAGCAGTTCTTC
TRBD1 | NA | TRBJ1-2 | TRBV29-1 | CSVAPGTGGYTF | TGCAGCGTTGCGCCAGGGACAGGTGGCTACACCTTC
TRBD2 | NA | TRBJ2-1 | TRBV7-2 | CASSLAGLAVYNEQFF | TGTGCCAGCAGCTTAGCCGGACTAGCGGTTTACAATGAGCAGTTCTTC
NA | NA | TRBJ2-7 | TRBV28 | CASSRGGRNEQYF | TGTGCCAGCAGTCGTGGCGGAAGGAACGAGCAGTACTTC
NA | many | TRBJ2-4 | TRBV5-1 | CASSLAGVGGKNIQYF | TGCGCCAGCAGCTTGGCCGGGGTGGGGGGCAAAAACATTCAGTACTTC
TRBD1 | NA | TRBJ2-7 | TRBV4-1 | CASSPTGDLYEQYF | TGCGCCAGCAGCCCCACAGGGGACCTCTACGAGCAGTACTTC
NA | NA | TRBJ2-7 | TRBV5-5 | CASSLRVYYEQYF | TGTGCCAGCAGCTTGAGGGTATACTACGAGCAGTACTTC
NA | NA | TRBJ2-1 | TRBV3-1 | CASSKSAADYNEQFF | TGTGCCAGCAGTAAGTCCGCGGCAGATTACAATGAGCAGTTCTTC
TRBD1 | NA | TRBJ2-6 | TRBV5-6 | CATRTGGVGANVLTF | TGTGCCACCAGAACAGGGGGCGTTGGGGCCAACGTCCTGACTTTC
NA | NA | TRBJ2-5 | TRBV6-1 | CASSLNVAAQETQYF | TGTGCCAGCAGCCTAAACGTAGCGGCCCAAGAGACCCAGTACTTC